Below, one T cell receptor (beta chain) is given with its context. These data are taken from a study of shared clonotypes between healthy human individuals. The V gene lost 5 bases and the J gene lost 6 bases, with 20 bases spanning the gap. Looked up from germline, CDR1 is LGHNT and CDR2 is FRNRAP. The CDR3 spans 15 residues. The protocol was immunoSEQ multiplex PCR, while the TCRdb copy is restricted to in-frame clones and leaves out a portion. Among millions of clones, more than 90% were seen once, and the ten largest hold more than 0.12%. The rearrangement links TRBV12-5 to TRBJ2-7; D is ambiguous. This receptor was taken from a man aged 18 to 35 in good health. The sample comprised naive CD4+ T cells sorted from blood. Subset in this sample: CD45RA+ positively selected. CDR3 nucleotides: TGTGCTAGTGGTCCCCGTTGGAGTGGGGATGGCGAGCAGTACTTC. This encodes CASGPRWSGDGEQYF.